The rows below give T cell receptor beta chains drawn from one sample of a study of blood T cell repertoires in COVID-19. Measured with immunoSEQ multiplex PCR; TCRdb has only the in-frame clones, and not every one. Of 200,000 or so clones in the sample, over 75% are singletons; the top ten hold 7% to 9%. The sequencing sample was made of PBMCs or T cells enriched from blood (not recorded which). These receptors came from a man aged 25-40 years in a cohort exposed to, infected with or recovered from COVID-19 (not recorded which). Both conserved end residues are part of each CDR3. Fields, in order: CDR3 protein, J gene, V gene.

CDR3 protein: CASSTGGQSSYNEQFF
J gene: TRBJ2-1
V gene: TRBV11-3

CDR3 protein: CSVFPGETQYF
J gene: TRBJ2-5
V gene: TRBV29-1

CDR3 protein: CASSIDLGYQTEAFF
J gene: TRBJ1-1
V gene: TRBV19

CDR3 protein: CASPSGTGFNEQFF
J gene: TRBJ2-1
V gene: TRBV27

CDR3 protein: CASSWTGRDSNQPQHF
J gene: TRBJ1-5
V gene: TRBV5-1

CDR3 protein: CASSRTSDTQYF
J gene: TRBJ2-3
V gene: TRBV3-1/TRBV3-2

CDR3 protein: CATSRPRGGRGRTGTDTQYF
J gene: TRBJ2-3
V gene: TRBV15

CDR3 protein: CASSKPAGESTDTQYF
J gene: TRBJ2-3
V gene: TRBV7-9

CDR3 protein: CASREHRGSQPQHF
J gene: TRBJ1-5
V gene: TRBV28

CDR3 protein: CASSLKPRAYEQYF
J gene: TRBJ2-7
V gene: TRBV27

CDR3 protein: CASRITGTENEQFF
J gene: TRBJ2-1
V gene: TRBV19

CDR3 protein: CASRPLAGEGYYEQYF
J gene: TRBJ2-7
V gene: TRBV27

CDR3 protein: CASRTGGIYGYTF
J gene: TRBJ1-2
V gene: TRBV28

CDR3 protein: CASSHARTGGNEQYF
J gene: TRBJ2-7
V gene: TRBV7-9

CDR3 protein: CASSLRASVTGELFF
J gene: TRBJ2-2
V gene: TRBV7-9

CDR3 protein: CASSLAAYGYTF
J gene: TRBJ1-2
V gene: TRBV28

CDR3 protein: CASSPSGRSTGELFF
J gene: TRBJ2-2
V gene: TRBV10-1

CDR3 protein: CASSFFTVGRYEKLFF
J gene: TRBJ1-4
V gene: TRBV5-6

CDR3 protein: CASNYQGGETQYF
J gene: TRBJ2-5
V gene: TRBV6-5

CDR3 protein: CASSFGRTHNEKLFF
J gene: TRBJ1-4
V gene: TRBV28

CDR3 protein: CASSLSSLGTANTEAFF
J gene: TRBJ1-1
V gene: TRBV7-3

CDR3 protein: CASSLLRLTSGPYEQYF
J gene: TRBJ2-7
V gene: TRBV11-2

CDR3 protein: CASSLPGTGDLSYNEQFF
J gene: TRBJ2-1
V gene: TRBV5-1

CDR3 protein: CASSQGEGSYNEQFF
J gene: TRBJ2-1
V gene: TRBV4-3

CDR3 protein: CASSLTGVLKETQYF
J gene: TRBJ2-5
V gene: TRBV5-4

CDR3 protein: CASSFGSRGYEQYF
J gene: TRBJ2-7
V gene: TRBV9

CDR3 protein: CASSLEQGAEYGYTF
J gene: TRBJ1-2
V gene: TRBV6-5

CDR3 protein: CASSLSLVNTGELFF
J gene: TRBJ2-2
V gene: TRBV7-3

CDR3 protein: CASSFGGSSYNEQFF
J gene: TRBJ2-1
V gene: TRBV5-5

CDR3 protein: CASSLSGGSTDTQYF
J gene: TRBJ2-3
V gene: TRBV7-9

CDR3 protein: CSTKDRASNTEAFF
J gene: TRBJ1-1
V gene: TRBV29-1

CDR3 protein: CASSPQQGASTEAFF
J gene: TRBJ1-1
V gene: TRBV7-3

CDR3 protein: CASSRGGRSADTQYF
J gene: TRBJ2-3
V gene: TRBV18

CDR3 protein: CASSGTGTSGRAGPDTQYF
J gene: TRBJ2-3
V gene: TRBV13

CDR3 protein: CASSLPGQGTFTGELFF
J gene: TRBJ2-2
V gene: TRBV5-5

CDR3 protein: CASSQPPAGANEQFF
J gene: TRBJ2-1
V gene: TRBV6-5

CDR3 protein: CASSYEGREDTQYF
J gene: TRBJ2-3
V gene: TRBV6-5

CDR3 protein: CASSSDSLPEKLFF
J gene: TRBJ1-4
V gene: TRBV7-9

CDR3 protein: CASRPPAPSGPYEQYF
J gene: TRBJ2-7
V gene: TRBV28

CDR3 protein: CASSVATGTTYNEQFF
J gene: TRBJ2-1
V gene: TRBV9

CDR3 protein: CASSLQENTEAFF
J gene: TRBJ1-1
V gene: TRBV27

CDR3 protein: CASSQLTDSSQYF
J gene: TRBJ2-7
V gene: TRBV4-1

CDR3 protein: CASSQEIPEGNQPQHF
J gene: TRBJ1-5
V gene: TRBV4-2

CDR3 protein: CASSLRTSGPFSYEQYF
J gene: TRBJ2-7
V gene: TRBV11-2

CDR3 protein: CASSLARGIGGKGVESSYEQYF
J gene: TRBJ2-7
V gene: TRBV7-6

CDR3 protein: CASGLVGVTEAFF
J gene: TRBJ1-1
V gene: TRBV12-5

CDR3 protein: CASSLVGQTRTDTQYF
J gene: TRBJ2-3
V gene: TRBV7-9

CDR3 protein: CASSQGKGSNTGELFF
J gene: TRBJ2-2
V gene: TRBV4-1